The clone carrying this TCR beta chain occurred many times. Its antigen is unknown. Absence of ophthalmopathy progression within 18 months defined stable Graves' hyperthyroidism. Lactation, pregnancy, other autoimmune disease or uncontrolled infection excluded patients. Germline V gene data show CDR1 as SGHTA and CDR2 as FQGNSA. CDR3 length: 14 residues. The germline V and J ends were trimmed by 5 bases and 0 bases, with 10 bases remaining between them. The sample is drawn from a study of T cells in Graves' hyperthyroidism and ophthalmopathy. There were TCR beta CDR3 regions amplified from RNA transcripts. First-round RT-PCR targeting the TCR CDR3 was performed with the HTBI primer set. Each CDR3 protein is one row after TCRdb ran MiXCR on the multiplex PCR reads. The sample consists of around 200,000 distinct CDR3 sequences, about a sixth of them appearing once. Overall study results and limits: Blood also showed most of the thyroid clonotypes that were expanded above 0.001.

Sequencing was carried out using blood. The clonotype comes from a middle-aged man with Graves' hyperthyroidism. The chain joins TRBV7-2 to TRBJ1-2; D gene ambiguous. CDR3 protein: CASSNGRSNYGYTF. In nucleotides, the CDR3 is TGTGCCAGCAGCAACGGCAGGTCTAACTATGGCTACACCTTC.